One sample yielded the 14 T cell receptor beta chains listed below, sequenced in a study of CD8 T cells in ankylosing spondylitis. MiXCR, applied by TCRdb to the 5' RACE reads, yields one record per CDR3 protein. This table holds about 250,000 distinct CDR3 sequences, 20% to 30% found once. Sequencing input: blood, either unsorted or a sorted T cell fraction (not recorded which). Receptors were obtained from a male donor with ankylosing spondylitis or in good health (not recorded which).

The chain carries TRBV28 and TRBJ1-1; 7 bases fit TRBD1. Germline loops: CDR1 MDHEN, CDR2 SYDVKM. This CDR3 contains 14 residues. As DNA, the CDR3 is TGTGGCCCCTCAGGGGGGCAATTTAACACTGAAGCTTTCTTT. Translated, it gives CGPSGGQFNTEAFF.

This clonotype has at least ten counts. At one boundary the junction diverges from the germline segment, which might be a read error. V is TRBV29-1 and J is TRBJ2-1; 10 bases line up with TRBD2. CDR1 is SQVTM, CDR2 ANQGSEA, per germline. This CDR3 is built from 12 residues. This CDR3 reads CSVDAQRGGLVF. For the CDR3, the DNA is TGCAGCGTTGACGCCCAGCGGGGGGGCTTAGTCTTC.

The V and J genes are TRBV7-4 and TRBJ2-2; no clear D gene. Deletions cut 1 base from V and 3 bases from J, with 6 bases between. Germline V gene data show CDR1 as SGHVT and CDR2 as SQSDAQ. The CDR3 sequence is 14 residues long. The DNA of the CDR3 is TGTGCCAGCAGCTTAGTGTGGCACACCGGGGAGCTGTTTTTT. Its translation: CASSLVWHTGELFF.

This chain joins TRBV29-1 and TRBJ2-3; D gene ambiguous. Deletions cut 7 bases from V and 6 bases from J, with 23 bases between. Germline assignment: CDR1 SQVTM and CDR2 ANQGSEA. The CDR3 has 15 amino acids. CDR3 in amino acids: CSALGFRLTVDTQYF. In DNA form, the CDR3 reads TGCAGCGCCCTCGGCTTCCGACTTACCGTGGATACGCAGTATTTT.

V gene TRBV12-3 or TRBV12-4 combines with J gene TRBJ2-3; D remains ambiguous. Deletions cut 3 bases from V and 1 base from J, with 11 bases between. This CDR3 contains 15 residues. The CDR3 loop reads CASSFLLAGTDTQYF. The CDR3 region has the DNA TGTGCCAGCAGTTTCTTGTTAGCAGGCACAGATACGCAGTATTTT.

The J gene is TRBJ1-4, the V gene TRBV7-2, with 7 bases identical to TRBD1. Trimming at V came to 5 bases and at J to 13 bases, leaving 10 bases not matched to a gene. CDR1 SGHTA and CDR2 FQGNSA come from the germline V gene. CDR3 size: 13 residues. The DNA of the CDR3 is TGTGCCAGCAGCCTACAGAGACAGGGTGGACTGTTTTTT. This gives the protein CASSLQRQGGLFF.

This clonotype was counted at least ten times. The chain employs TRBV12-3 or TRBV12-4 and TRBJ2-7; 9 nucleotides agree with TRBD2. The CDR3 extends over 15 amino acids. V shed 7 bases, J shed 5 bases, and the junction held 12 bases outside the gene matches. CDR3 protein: CASTPLGRGGHEQYF. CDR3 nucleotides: TGTGCCAGCACCCCGTTAGGGCGGGGGGGCCACGAGCAGTACTTC.

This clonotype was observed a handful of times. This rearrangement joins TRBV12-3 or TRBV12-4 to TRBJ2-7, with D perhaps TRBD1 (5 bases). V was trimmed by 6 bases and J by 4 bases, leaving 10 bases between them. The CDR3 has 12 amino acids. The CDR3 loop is CASRARGYEQYF. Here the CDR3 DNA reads TGTGCCAGCAGGGCTAGGGGATACGAGCAGTACTTC.

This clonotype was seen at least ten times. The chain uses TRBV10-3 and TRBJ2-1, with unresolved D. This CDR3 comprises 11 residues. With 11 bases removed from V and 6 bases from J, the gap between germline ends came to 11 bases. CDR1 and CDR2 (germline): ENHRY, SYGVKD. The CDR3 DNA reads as TGTGCCGTCGGACGAGGCAATGAGCAGTTCTTC. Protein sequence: CAVGRGNEQFF.

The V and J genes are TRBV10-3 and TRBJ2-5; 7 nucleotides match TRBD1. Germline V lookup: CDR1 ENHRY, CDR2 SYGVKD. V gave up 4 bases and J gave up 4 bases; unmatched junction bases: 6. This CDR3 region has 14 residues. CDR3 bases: TGTGCCATCAGTGCACAGGGGAGTGGAGAGACCCAGTACTTC. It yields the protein CAISAQGSGETQYF.

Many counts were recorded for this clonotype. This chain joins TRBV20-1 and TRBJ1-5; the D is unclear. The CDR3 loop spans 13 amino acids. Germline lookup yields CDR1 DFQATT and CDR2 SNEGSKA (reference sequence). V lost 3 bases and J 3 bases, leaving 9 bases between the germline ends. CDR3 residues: CSASSGLNQPQHF. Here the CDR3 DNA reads TGCAGTGCTAGCTCGGGCCTCAATCAGCCCCAGCATTTT.

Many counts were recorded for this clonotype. CDR3 bases: TGCGCCAGCGGCCCGACAAGGTGGGGAGAGCAGTACTTC. Encoded protein: CASGPTRWGEQYF. The chain carries TRBV10-1 and TRBJ2-7, with D hard to call. V was shortened by 8 bases and J by 7 bases, with 18 bases between the two germline ends. The CDR3 covers 13 residues. The V gene's germline CDR1 is WNHNN and CDR2 SYGVQD (reference sequence).

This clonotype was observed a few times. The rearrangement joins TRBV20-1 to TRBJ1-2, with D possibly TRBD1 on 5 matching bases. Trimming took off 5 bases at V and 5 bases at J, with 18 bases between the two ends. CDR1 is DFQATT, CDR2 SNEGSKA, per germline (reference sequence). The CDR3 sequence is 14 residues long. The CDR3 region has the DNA TGCAGTGCTCCATCAGGGACGTCCCAATATGGCTACACCTTC. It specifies CSAPSGTSQYGYTF.

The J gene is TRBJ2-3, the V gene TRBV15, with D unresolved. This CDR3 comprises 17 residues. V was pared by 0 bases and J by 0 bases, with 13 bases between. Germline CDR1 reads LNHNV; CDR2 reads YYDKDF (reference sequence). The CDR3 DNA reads TGTGCCACCAGCAGAGATTTCGGTTTGTCTAGCACAGATACGCAGTATTTT. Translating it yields CATSRDFGLSSTDTQYF.